What follows describes a single TCR beta chain. The target antigen is unknown. The sample is drawn from a study of PD-1 blockade in classical Hodgkin lymphoma. Study outcomes and limitations: Before treatment, complete responders showed about the same diversity as newly diagnosed patients. Differences between repertoires have undefined causes, possibly disease activity or prior therapy.

The protocol was immunoSEQ multiplex PCR, while the TCRdb copy is restricted to in-frame clones and leaves out a portion. The data show about 98,000 clones, roughly 92% seen once. There was relapse after autologous stem cell transplantation in every patient, and there was variation in brentuximab vedotin exposure. Best responses included complete response and partial response; otherwise, the best response was progressive disease. The CDR3 is made up of 14 amino acids. The specimen comprised peripheral blood mononuclear cells (PBMCs), sampled at baseline. The gene calls are TRBV21-1 and TRBJ1-2. TRBV21-1 is assigned pseudogene status. This TCR was sampled from a human donor with classical Hodgkin lymphoma. CDR3 loop: CASSKVGSARGYTF. CDR3 nucleotide sequence: TGTGCCAGCAGCAAAGTTGGATCGGCGCGTGGCTACACCTTC.